Listed here are 11 T cell receptor beta chains from one sample, sequenced in a study of T cell responses to AZD1222 COVID-19 vaccine. Using immunoSEQ multiplex PCR, the repertoire was profiled, and TCRdb retains in-frame clones only, with some absent. The profile shows over 100,000 clones, about nine tenths of them singletons. The specimen comprised peripheral blood, sampled on day 0 of AZD1222 vaccination. All receptors come from an adult in good health.

The CDR3 protein is CASSIDLKETGAYGYTF. The CDR3 bases are TGTGCCAGTAGTATAGATCTAAAGGAGACAGGGGCCTATGGCTACACCTTC. The chain joins TRBV19 to TRBJ1-2; the match to TRBD1 covers 8 bases. Germline V lookup: CDR1 LNHDA, CDR2 SQIVND (reference sequence). CDR3 length: 17 residues. With 0 bases clipped from V and 4 bases from J, the junction kept 10 bases outside the gene matches.

The rearrangement uses TRBV6-2 or TRBV6-3 and TRBJ2-2, with a tentative D call TRBD1 (6 bases). The CDR3 loop spans 14 amino acids. CDR1 and CDR2 (germline): MNHEY, SVGEGT. The V end was cut by 2 bases, the J end by 4 bases, with 8 bases between. This CDR3 reads CASSYGTTTGELFF. The CDR3 DNA is TGTGCCAGCAGTTACGGGACAACCACCGGGGAGCTGTTTTTT.

Turning to this clone: This CDR3 is also generated by other DNA sequences in the sample. This sequence joins TRBV9 and TRBJ2-7; TRBD1 agrees at 9 bases. The CDR3 consists of 15 residues. CDR1 is SGDLS and CDR2 is YYNGEE in the germline V gene. The junction had 4 bases not matched to a gene; V was cut back by 3 bases and J by 0 bases. The CDR3 here is CASSAGQGSSYEQYF. The CDR3 coding sequence is TGTGCCAGCAGCGCTGGACAGGGGAGCTCCTACGAGCAGTACTTC.

The chain carries TRBV11-3 and TRBJ2-1, with D possibly matching TRBD1 (6 bases). Trimming removed 3 bases at V and 2 bases at J, with 8 bases between. The length of the CDR3 is 14 residues. Germline V gene sequence: CDR1 SGHNT, CDR2 YENEEA. This chain's CDR3 is CASSLSGAYNEQFF. The CDR3 DNA sequence: TGTGCCAGCAGCTTGTCAGGGGCCTACAATGAGCAGTTCTTC.

The chain couples TRBV27 to TRBJ1-2; no firm D call. Trimming removed 5 bases at V and 5 bases at J, with 18 bases between. CDR3 length: 15 residues. The V gene's germline CDR1 is MNHEY and CDR2 SMNVEV (reference sequence). CDR3 sequence: CASSPQVGAFYGYTF. The CDR3 DNA sequence: TGTGCCAGCAGTCCGCAGGTGGGCGCTTTTTATGGCTACACCTTC.

This rearrangement joins TRBV4-1 to TRBJ1-5; D gene uncertain. This CDR3 comprises 16 residues. Germline V gene lookup returns CDR1 MGHRA and CDR2 YSYEKL. Trimming took 1 base from V and 0 from J, leaving 10 bases between them. CDR3 DNA sequence: TGCGCCAGCAGCCAAGGAGTGAGGGATAGCAATCAGCCCCAGCATTTT. Protein sequence: CASSQGVRDSNQPQHF.

This chain joins TRBV27 and TRBJ2-1; 10 bases line up with TRBD2. The CDR3 runs to 16 residues. The V gene end was trimmed by 2 bases and the J gene end by 7 bases; junction bases not matched to a gene: 8. The germline CDR1 and CDR2 sequences are MNHEY and SMNVEV (reference sequence). CDR3 protein: CASSLRRLAGANEQFF. CDR3 bases: TGTGCCAGCAGTTTACGACGTCTAGCGGGAGCAAATGAGCAGTTCTTC.

The CDR3 is CASSPTRYGYTF. The DNA of the CDR3 is TGTGCCAGCAGCCCCACCCGCTATGGCTACACCTTC. The chain employs TRBV7-2 and TRBJ1-2; no firm D call. The CDR3 extends over 12 amino acids. The germline CDR1 and CDR2 sequences are SGHTA and FQGNSA. V was cut by 5 bases and J by 4 bases, with 8 bases left in between.

This sequence joins TRBV4-1 and TRBJ1-5, with D perhaps TRBD1 (5 bases). The V and J ends lost 2 bases and 9 bases respectively, with 14 bases between them. The CDR3 sequence is 14 residues long. In germline, CDR1 is MGHRA, CDR2 YSYEKL. DNA for the CDR3: TGCGCCAGCAGCCAAATAGGGGCCGCGGGGCCCCAGCATTTT. This translates into CASSQIGAAGPQHF.

This chain links TRBV2 with TRBJ2-7; D not resolved. V lost 3 bases and J 1 base, leaving 13 bases between the germline ends. Germline CDR1 and CDR2: SNHLY and FYNNEI. This CDR3 is built from 15 residues. CDR3 protein: CASSDLTGGSYEQYF. The CDR3 DNA follows: TGTGCCAGCAGTGATTTAACGGGCGGTTCCTACGAGCAGTACTTC.

J is TRBJ1-3 and V is TRBV18; the match to TRBD1 covers 10 bases. The CDR3 totals 17 residues. In germline, CDR1 is KGHSH, CDR2 LQKENI. V gave up 5 bases and J gave up 1 base; unmatched junction bases: 8. DNA of the CDR3: TGTGCCAGCTCAACCGGGACAGGGGAAAAATCTGGAAACACCATATATTTT. Residues: CASSTGTGEKSGNTIYF.